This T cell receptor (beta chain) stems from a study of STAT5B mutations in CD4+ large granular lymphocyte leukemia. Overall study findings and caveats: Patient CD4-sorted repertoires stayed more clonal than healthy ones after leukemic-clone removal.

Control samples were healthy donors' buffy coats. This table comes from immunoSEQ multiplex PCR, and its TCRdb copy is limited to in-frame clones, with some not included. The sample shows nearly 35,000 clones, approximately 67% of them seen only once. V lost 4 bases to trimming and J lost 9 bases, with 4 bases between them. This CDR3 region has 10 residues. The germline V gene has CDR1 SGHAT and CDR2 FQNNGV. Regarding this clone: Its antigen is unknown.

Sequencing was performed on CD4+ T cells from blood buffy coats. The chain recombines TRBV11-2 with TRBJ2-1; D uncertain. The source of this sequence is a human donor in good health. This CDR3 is CASSSLEQFF. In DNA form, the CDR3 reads TGTGCCAGCAGCTCCCTTGAGCAGTTCTTC.